The source of this TCR beta chain is a study of brain metastases from non-small cell lung cancer. General study points: Metastases had sparse T cells but largely shared repertoires with primaries. Compared with their matched primary tumors, around 60% of brain metastases showed expanded T-cell clones.

Measured with immunoSEQ multiplex PCR; TCRdb has only the in-frame clones, and not every one. The repertoire holds thousands of clones, 84% seen once, with 14% to 15% in the top ten. V lost 4 bases to trimming and J lost 3 bases, with 23 bases between them. Germline V gene data show CDR1 as SGDLS and CDR2 as YYNGEE. CDR3 length: 17 amino acids. Turning to this clone: Its antigen is as yet unknown.

The clonotype was recovered from a donor aged 40 or over with non-small cell lung cancer. V usage is TRBV9 and J usage is TRBJ2-7, with a possible D match to TRBD2 (6 bases). Sequencing was performed on primary lung tumor tissue. The CDR3 region is CASSPPGIGRAGYEQYF. The CDR3 region has the DNA TGTGCCAGCAGCCCCCCCGGTATCGGGAGAGCAGGCTACGAGCAGTACTTC.